The rows below give T cell receptor beta chains drawn from one sample of a study of blood T cells in healthy people across ages. A single record per CDR3 protein comes from TCRdb applying MiXCR to the 5' RACE reads. Counted here are approximately 1,100,000 distinct CDR3 sequences, 35% to 50% occurring once; the ten biggest clones make up approximately 20%. The sequencing sample was made of blood. All receptors derive from a woman aged 55-70 years in good health. Each CDR3 is given with its conserved first and last residue. The D gene is left open where the match is weak. Expanded clones get a size class; other rows say once, few or many, or leave the size out.

size,V,J,D,DNA,CDR3
few,TRBV6-1,TRBJ1-2,NA,TGTGCCAGCACGGTGGCCCCAGGGGACTATGGCTACACCTTC,CASTVAPGDYGYTF
once,TRBV5-1,TRBJ2-1,TRBD1,TGCGCCAGCAGCTTGACCGGGACAGGGGGCTTCAATGAGCAGTTCTTC,CASSLTGTGGFNEQFF
few,TRBV10-3,TRBJ2-7,TRBD2,TGTGCCACAGTAGCGGGAGGGAACTCCTACGAGCAGTACTTC,CATVAGGNSYEQYF
few,TRBV6-6,TRBJ2-7,NA,TGTGCCAGCAGTTACCTGACAGACCCCCGTTCCTACGAGCAGTACTTC,CASSYLTDPRSYEQYF
NA,TRBV11-2,TRBJ2-4,NA,TGTGCCAGCAGCCCCGGACGAAGAAACATTCAGTACTTC,CASSPGRRNIQYF
NA,TRBV27,TRBJ1-6,NA,TGTGCCAGCAGTTCACGGGCTATTAATTCACCCCTCCACTTT,CASSSRAINSPLHF
NA,TRBV28,TRBJ2-7,NA,TGTGCCAGCAGTCACACGGGACTTTACGAGCAGTACTTC,CASSHTGLYEQYF
NA,TRBV20-1,TRBJ2-7,TRBD1,TGCAGTGCTAAAGACAGGGGCTTTTCCTACGAGCAGTACTTC,CSAKDRGFSYEQYF
NA,TRBV20-1,TRBJ1-4,TRBD1,TGCAGTGCCAAAGTCAGGGGGGATGAAAAACTGTTTTTT,CSAKVRGDEKLFF
NA,TRBV19,TRBJ2-1,TRBD2,TGTGCCAGTAGGAACAGCGGGAGAGGTGTCTACAATGAGCAGTTCTTC,CASRNSGRGVYNEQFF
NA,TRBV7-9,TRBJ2-5,TRBD2,TGTGCCAGCACCCCAGCGGGAGGGCCCTATGAGCAGTACTTC,CASTPAGGPYEQYF
few,TRBV28,TRBJ1-2,NA,TGTGCCAGCATGGGGGGAGCTAACTATGGCTACACCTTC,CASMGGANYGYTF
NA,TRBV9,TRBJ2-3,TRBD2,TGTGCCAGCAGCCTTCGACTAGCGGGTTTTTCAGATACGCAGTATTTT,CASSLRLAGFSDTQYF
few,TRBV7-9,TRBJ2-7,TRBD1,TGTGCCAGCAACCCGACAGGGGGATTATACGAGCAGTACTTC,CASNPTGGLYEQYF
NA,TRBV7-2,TRBJ2-2,TRBD2,TGTGCCAGCAGCTTAAGGGTCGCGGGGGCGAACACCGGGGAGCTGTTTTTT,CASSLRVAGANTGELFF
few,TRBV4-1,TRBJ2-7,TRBD2,TGCGCCAGCAGCCACCCGCCCGGTCCAGCGGGAGTGAGGGAGCAGTACTTC,CASSHPPGPAGVREQYF
NA,TRBV6-6,TRBJ2-3,NA,TGTGCCAGCAGCGGCAACGGACGGGCCACAGATACGCAGTATTTT,CASSGNGRATDTQYF
few,TRBV20-1,TRBJ2-7,NA,TGCAGTGCTAGAAAAAGGAGCTCCTACGAGCAGTACTTC,CSARKRSSYEQYF
NA,TRBV13,TRBJ2-1,NA,TGTGCCAGCAGCTTAGAGGTCCCGGGGGCTGAGCAGTTCTTC,CASSLEVPGAEQFF
NA,TRBV7-9,TRBJ2-7,TRBD2,TGTGCCAGCAGCTTAGCCAGCGGGATTCACTACGAGCAGAACTTC,CASSLASGIHYEQNF
NA,TRBV7-3,TRBJ2-1,TRBD2,TGTGCCAGCAGCCTCGCGGGGGGGGTATACGATGAGCAGTTCTTC,CASSLAGGVYDEQFF
NA,TRBV27,TRBJ1-1,NA,TGTGCCAGCAGTTTAAAGGCAGGAGGGATTGAAGCTTTCTTT,CASSLKAGGIEAFF
NA,TRBV27,TRBJ2-5,NA,TGTGCCAGCAGTCTACCGGGCAGGAGGACCCAGTACTTC,CASSLPGRRTQYF
NA,TRBV20-1,TRBJ2-1,TRBD2,TGCAGTGCGACGACACTAGCGGGAGGTTACAGTGAGCAGTTCTTC,CSATTLAGGYSEQFF
NA,TRBV4-1,TRBJ2-5,TRBD1,TGCGCCAGCAGCCAAGAGAGGGACAGGGGTCGGGAGACCCAGTACTTC,CASSQERDRGRETQYF
few,TRBV29-1,TRBJ1-1,TRBD1,TGCAGCGTTCATACGGGACAGGGGATTACTGAAGCTTTCTTT,CSVHTGQGITEAFF
once,TRBV7-6,TRBJ2-3,TRBD2,TGTGCCAGCAGCCGCACGGCGGGAGGACACCGAATTCGTAGCACAGATACGCAGTATTTT,CASSRTAGGHRIRSTDTQYF
NA,TRBV6-2/TRBV6-3,TRBJ2-3,TRBD2,TGTGCCAGCAGACCTAGCGGGGGCACAGATACGCAGTATTTT,CASRPSGGTDTQYF
NA,TRBV11-2,TRBJ2-5,NA,TGTGCCAGCAGCTTAGATTGGGCTAGCTCCCACAATGAGCAGTACTTC,CASSLDWASSHNEQYF
NA,TRBV27,TRBJ2-5,NA,TGTGCCACAAGGAGGGGGGAGACCCAGTACTTC,CATRRGETQYF
few,TRBV9,TRBJ2-3,NA,TGTGCCAGCAGCGCCGACTCCCACGGCACAGATACGCAGTATTTT,CASSADSHGTDTQYF
NA,TRBV11-2,TRBJ2-7,TRBD2,TGTGCCAGCAGCTGGTTGCGGGAGGGCCCTTTAGTCGTCTACGAGCAGTACTTC,CASSWLREGPLVVYEQYF
once,TRBV20-1,TRBJ2-3,NA,TGCAGTCCTACCTTCGACAACGTCCCAGATACGCAGTATTTT,CSPTFDNVPDTQYF